This T cell receptor beta chain stems from a study of cytomegalovirus exposure and HLA in healthy donors (TCRdb year 2017). At the level of the whole study: A later analysis indicated that the 90 to 150 validation repertoires were generated on the platform also employed for the approximately 700 repertoires of the first cohort. The study aimed to test whether signatures of past pathogen exposure could be identified by cataloging public T cell receptors. Along with the approximately 600-subject first cohort, a separate validation cohort of over a hundred different subjects was used. The study combined high-throughput TCR immunosequencing, statistical association of individual TCRs with disease status, and machine learning to predict cytomegalovirus infection status. Study-level results and caveats: According to the authors, the approach could potentially be generalized to other disease states and immunological phenotypes. Subsequent analysis determined that TCRs grouped into clusters in the first cohort also showed a tendency toward co-occurrence across the 130 or so validation repertoires, and 85% to 95% of cluster scores exceeded 0. Three of the identified cytomegalovirus-associated TCR beta chains were confirmed in vitro to be specific for cytomegalovirus antigens. Cytomegalovirus status was reported to be diagnosed by the classifier with high specificity and sensitivity in both the original and validation cohorts. All 120 or so repertoires were used to score co-occurrence in the validation cohort in a later analysis, because that analysis had no HLA typing for the cohort. In the study, about 150 TCR beta chains were listed as associated with cytomegalovirus. While some public TCRs were present in many individuals, most TCR sequences turned up only very rarely across donors.

Donors formed part of the validation cohort, which comprised over a hundred subjects and was distinct from the first cohort of under 850 subjects. Concerning this clone: The antigen this receptor binds is unknown. No much larger clone exists at a distance of one base, and base qualities are not known.

CDR1 and CDR2 are read off the germline V gene as MGHDK and SYGVNS. The CDR3 starts with the cysteine, ends with the phenylalanine, and has 14 residues. The only DNA kept is the CDR3, 42 bases in frame from the first base. V has 7 bases trimmed and J has 3 bases trimmed; junction bases matching no gene number 5. The library was obtained by the immunoSEQ multiplex PCR assay. The original methods were these. To diagnose cytomegalovirus status from the catalog of TCR beta chain sequences, a statistical classification framework was built. The table comes from immuneACCESS by way of TCRdb, which keeps in-frame sequences with V and J called. Part of the clones is missing from these tables; in studies checked, under half for an unresolved V gene and the rest for unknown reasons. V, J and clone size are those of that table, while D and trimming were read from the DNA. The sample table shows just over 65,000 clones, and approximately 96% are seen once. The biggest ten clones account for around 1.6% of the sample.

The origin of this receptor is a woman between 18 and 30 years old in good health and CMV-seropositive. The sequencing sample was made of PBMCs. The rearrangement combines TRBV25-1 with TRBJ2-2, and 7 junction bases match TRBD2. The DNA is TGTGCCAGCACGGCGGGAGCCCACACCGGGGAGCTGTTTTTT. It is translated as CASTAGAHTGELFF.